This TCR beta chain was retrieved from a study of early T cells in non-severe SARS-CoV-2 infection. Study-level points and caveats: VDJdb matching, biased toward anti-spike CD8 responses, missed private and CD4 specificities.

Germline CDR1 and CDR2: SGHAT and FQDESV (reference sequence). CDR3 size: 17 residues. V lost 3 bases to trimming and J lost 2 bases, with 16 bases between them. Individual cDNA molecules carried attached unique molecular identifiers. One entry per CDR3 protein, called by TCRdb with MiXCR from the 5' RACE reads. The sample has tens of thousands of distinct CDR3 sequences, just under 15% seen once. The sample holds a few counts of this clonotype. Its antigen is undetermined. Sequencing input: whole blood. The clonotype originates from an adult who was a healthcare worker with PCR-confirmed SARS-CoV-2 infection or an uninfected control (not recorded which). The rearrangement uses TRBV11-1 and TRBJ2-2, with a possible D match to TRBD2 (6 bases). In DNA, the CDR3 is TGTGCCAGCAGCTTGTGGCGGGCGGGACCAAACACCGGGGAGCTGTTTTTT. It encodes CASSLWRAGPNTGELFF.